The 15 T cell receptor beta chains below all came from one sample that was sequenced in a study of blood T cell repertoires in COVID-19. TCRdb keeps only in-frame clones here, not all; method: immunoSEQ multiplex PCR. The repertoire holds some 200,000 clones, with approximately 80% as singletons. The specimen was peripheral blood. The source is a man aged 55-75 years with COVID-19, enrolled during active disease.

The chain links TRBV27 to TRBJ1-6; D remains ambiguous. The germline V gene has CDR1 MNHEY and CDR2 SMNVEV (reference sequence). With 0 bases removed from V and 6 bases from J, the gap between germline ends came to 9 bases. The CDR3 extends over 15 amino acids. In nucleotides, the CDR3 is TGTGCCAGCAGTTTATCGGGCTTACTTAATTCACCCCTCCACTTT. This sequence encodes CASSLSGLLNSPLHF.

The chain recombines TRBV21-1 with TRBJ1-2; the D segment call TRBD1 is taken from the table without a DNA check. TRBV21-1 is tagged as a pseudogene. The CDR3 extends over 21 amino acids. DNA for the CDR3: TGTGCCAGCAGCAAAGCGGAAAGATATGGGACAGCCCGCACTGCTCCCTATGGCTACACCTTC. As protein: CASSKAERYGTARTAPYGYTF.

This CDR3 reads CAWSGEYEAFF. CDR3 DNA sequence: TGTGCCTGGAGCGGTGAGTATGAAGCTTTCTTT. The rearrangement joins TRBV30 to TRBJ1-1, with D unresolved. The CDR3 runs to 11 residues. The germline V and J ends were trimmed by 3 bases and 7 bases, with 9 bases remaining between them. Germline loops: CDR1 GTSNPN, CDR2 SVGIG (reference sequence).

The chain carries TRBV7-2 and TRBJ2-6; a weak D match, TRBD1 (6 bases). V was clipped by 5 bases and J by 0 bases, with 14 bases between them. This CDR3 has 17 residues. CDR1 is SGHTA and CDR2 is FQGNSA in the germline V gene. CDR3 in amino acids: CASSPTGHRSGANVLTF. CDR3 sequence (DNA): TGTGCCAGCAGCCCGACAGGCCACCGCTCTGGGGCCAACGTCCTGACTTTC.

The chain combines TRBV5-5 with TRBJ2-2; TRBD2 aligns across 7 bases. In germline, CDR1 is SGHKS, CDR2 YYEKEE (reference sequence). The CDR3 spans 16 residues. With V trimmed by 4 bases and J by 2 bases, 8 bases remained unmatched. The CDR3 loop is CASSKTSGTNTGELFF. The CDR3 region has the DNA TGTGCCAGCAGCAAAACGAGCGGGACTAACACCGGGGAGCTGTTTTTT.

For the CDR3, the DNA is TGTGCCAGCAGCAGGGTAGCGGGAGACAAAGAGACCCAGTACTTC. Amino acids: CASSRVAGDKETQYF. J is TRBJ2-5 and V is TRBV27; 9 bases are shared with TRBD2. The ends lost 6 bases at V and 3 bases at J; junction bases unmatched: 8. This CDR3 is 15 amino acids long. The germline V gene has CDR1 MNHEY and CDR2 SMNVEV (reference sequence).

The chain links TRBV9 to TRBJ2-3; 8 nucleotides agree with TRBD1. Germline V gene sequence: CDR1 SGDLS, CDR2 YYNGEE. CDR3 length: 15 residues. V lost 3 bases to trimming and J lost 4 bases; unmatched junction nucleotides: 7. The CDR3 DNA reads TGTGCCAGCAGCGCCGGGACAGGTTGGGCAGATACGCAGTATTTT. It encodes CASSAGTGWADTQYF.

The chain couples TRBV18 to TRBJ1-4; D might be TRBD1 (5 bases). There are 12 residues in the CDR3. The germline V and J ends were trimmed by 5 bases and 8 bases, with 9 bases remaining between them. Germline values: CDR1 KGHSH, CDR2 LQKENI. The CDR3 reads CASSGAGEKLFF. CDR3 DNA sequence: TGTGCCAGCTCAGGGGCTGGGGAAAAACTGTTTTTT.

The chain joins TRBV14 to TRBJ2-1; D unclear. V was cut by 3 bases and J by 9 bases, with 9 bases left in between. The length of the CDR3 is 12 residues. Germline lookup yields CDR1 SGHDN and CDR2 FVKESK. Here the CDR3 DNA reads TGTGCCAGCAGCCATCTGGTGAGTGAGCAGTTCTTC. It codes for CASSHLVSEQFF.

The chain has TRBV6-2 or TRBV6-3 and TRBJ2-6; D is unclear. The CDR3 totals 18 residues. Germline lookup yields CDR1 MNHEY and CDR2 SVGEGT. V was cut by 0 bases and J by 0 bases, with 12 bases left in between. The CDR3 DNA is TGTGCCAGCAGTTACTCGACAAGGTTGCTCTCTGGGGCCAACGTCCTGACTTTC. It translates to CASSYSTRLLSGANVLTF.

The chain is built from TRBV5-4 and TRBJ1-2, with 7 bases matching TRBD1. This CDR3 has 15 amino acids. Germline-derived CDR1 and CDR2 are SGHNT and YYREEE (reference sequence). V shed 1 base and J 2 bases; nucleotides not matched to a gene: 5. Written as DNA, the CDR3 is TGTGCCAGCAGCTTGCCTCCGGGACAGAACTATGGCTACACCTTC. It encodes CASSLPPGQNYGYTF.

V usage is TRBV6-5 and J usage is TRBJ1-5, with a weak D call TRBD1 (5 bases). The CDR3 extends over 15 amino acids. Trimming left V 0 bases short and J 6 bases short, with 12 bases between. The germline gives CDR1 MNHEY, CDR2 SVGAGI. The CDR3 protein is CASSYSGGRGQPQHF. In nucleotides, the CDR3 is TGTGCCAGCAGTTACTCGGGGGGGAGGGGTCAGCCCCAGCATTTT.

As concerns this clone: This sample includes further DNA sequences coding for the same CDR3. This chain joins TRBV29-1 and TRBJ2-5; D unclear. The CDR3 sequence is 11 residues long. Germline values: CDR1 SQVTM, CDR2 ANQGSEA. The ends were cut back, 4 bases at V and 3 bases at J, with 6 bases in the middle. Here the CDR3 reads CSVAVKETQYF. As DNA, the CDR3 is TGCAGCGTTGCGGTAAAAGAGACCCAGTACTTC.

V and J are TRBV7-2 and TRBJ1-3; D gene unclear. The germline CDR1 and CDR2 sequences are SGHTA and FQGNSA. V lost 1 base and J lost 0, with 7 bases in between. The CDR3 runs to 15 residues. The CDR3 sequence is CASSLVYGSGNTIYF. CDR3 sequence (DNA): TGTGCCAGCAGCTTAGTCTACGGCTCTGGAAACACCATATATTTT.

J is TRBJ1-6 and V is TRBV7-6; D remains unclear. Germline values: CDR1 SGHVS, CDR2 FNYEAQ. The CDR3 has 16 residues. Trimming took 5 bases from V and 2 from J, leaving 13 bases between them. CDR3 coding DNA: TGTGCCAGCAGCCTCGGAGAGGTAGCCTATAATTCACCCCTCCACTTT. Its translation: CASSLGEVAYNSPLHF.